This T cell receptor beta chain was sequenced in a study of T cells in Graves' hyperthyroidism and ophthalmopathy (dated by TCRdb to between 2017 and 2020). About the investigation overall: Peripheral blood was collected at initial diagnosis, before any treatment. After sampling, hyperthyroidism patients received methimazole starting at 30 mg daily, and ophthalmopathy patients received high-dose intravenous methylprednisolone. The study also compared thyroid tissue and blood T-cell repertoires from several Graves' hyperthyroidism patients. To identify TCR V-J signatures that set the groups apart, the researchers used a discovery cohort of about a hundred patients, made up of about 44 with Graves' ophthalmopathy and 57 with stable Graves' hyperthyroidism. According to the paper, TCR Vbeta CDR3 sequencing was carried out on over 130 peripheral blood samples, which came from 40 to 45 ophthalmopathy, 75 or so hyperthyroidism and approximately 17 progressor patients. The roughly 91 discovery patients were randomly split 7:3 into training and test sets. Prospective prediction of ophthalmopathy was tested in an independent validation cohort consisting of 18 hyperthyroidism patients and approximately 16 patients who later progressed to ophthalmopathy. Beyond this particular receptor, the publication reports: Sample size was not statistically predetermined, and investigators were not blinded to group allocation. Most expanded thyroid clonotypes (frequency above 0.001) were also detected in blood, a finding suggesting that blood repertoires may reflect thyroid immune responses. In validation, the model predicted progression to ophthalmopathy a median of about 6 months before onset, with 70% to 71% sensitivity and around 76% specificity. A 13 V-J signature model separated ophthalmopathy from stable hyperthyroidism, with roughly 88% sensitivity and roughly 81% specificity in cross-validation and 80%/75% in testing.

Amplification of TCR beta CDR3 regions was carried out from RNA transcripts. For the first round of RT-PCR on the TCR CDR3, the HTBI primer set was used together with the Qiagen OneStep RT-PCR kit. Libraries were constructed in a second round of multiplex PCR, after which size selection and purification were carried out. Paired-end sequencing of the libraries was performed with 100 bp reads on an Illumina HiSeq2000. The study's own analysis went as follows. SOAPnuke was used to process the raw data, throwing out any read that contained adapters or uncalled bases, had a mean Phred below 15, or lacked an exact constant-primer or identifier match. High-quality paired reads were merged with COPE v1.2.5, and unique nucleotide sequences were defined as clonotypes. MiTCR v1.1 was used to align the clonotypes against IMGT TRBV, TRBD and TRBJ reference segments. Analysis was restricted to V-J combinations with a frequency above 0.0001, which covered about 99% of repertoires. The TCS score was defined as F50 (clonal expansion) divided by E x V (chaos), with BLOSUM62-based TCRdist calculated between CDR3 peptides within each V-J. Welch's t-statistics and random forest reduced around 520 V-J features to roughly 13, which were used in a naive Bayes classifier (R e1071). The similarity between thyroid and blood repertoires was quantified using the Morisita-Horn index. TCRdb reanalyzed the raw reads on its own, using fastp at Q25 for trimming and MiXCR for clone calling, and kept in-frame beta chains. Rows are unified per CDR3 protein, each entry keeping the most common DNA and genes. TCRdb, not the original authors, processed these V and J calls. This sample holds hundreds of thousands of distinct CDR3 sequences; roughly a third were observed only once. The top ten constitute 30% to 40% of the sample.

This clonotype was observed a handful of times. No cognate antigen has been identified for it. Base qualities are not recorded, but no much larger clone differs from it by a single base. Stable Graves' hyperthyroidism was defined as no progression to ophthalmopathy during 18 months of follow-up. Hyperthyroidism patients were aged 18 to 65 years and newly diagnosed, with disease duration of less than 2 months. Patients with uncontrolled infections, other autoimmune diseases, pregnancy or lactation were excluded. Diagnoses relied on clinical symptoms, serum thyroxine and TRAb, thyroid ultrasound and orbital computed tomography. PBMCs were isolated from roughly 10 ml of fresh peripheral blood by Ficoll-Paque density gradient centrifugation. Total RNA was extracted with Trizol reagent, and quality was checked on an Agilent 2100 Bioanalyzer. The sample was blood. This sequence was found in a woman aged 40 to 50 with Graves' hyperthyroidism.

The encoded CDR3 is CASSYFARGRDNGYTF. The sequenced DNA: TGTGCCAGCAGTTACTTTGCCAGGGGAAGGGATAATGGCTACACCTTC. Here the chain combines TRBV6-2 or TRBV6-3 and TRBJ1-2; the D region possibly corresponds to TRBD1 (6 bases align). V and J lose 1 base and 6 bases, and a span of 18 bases separates them. The CDR3 measures 16 amino acids from cysteine to phenylalanine. The read is trimmed to its CDR3 DNA, 48 bases read in frame from base 1. Sequences MNHEY (CDR1) and SVGEGT (CDR2) are obtained from the germline V gene.